This T cell receptor (beta chain) was obtained from a study of T cells in localized non-small cell lung cancer. The germline V gene has CDR1 SGHRS and CDR2 YFSETQ. The CDR3 is 14 residues long. V trimming: 3 bases; J trimming: 1 base; junction bases outside the gene matches: 2. Worth noting for this clone: Its antigen is undetermined.

General study results and limits: Heterogeneity is still possible, as just one tumor region was sequenced. The study found T cell clonality highest in uninvolved adjacent lung, above tumor.

Some clones are missing from TCRdb's copy, which holds only in-frame ones; the method was immunoSEQ multiplex PCR. The data show 70,000 to 95,000 clones, roughly 93% seen once. The input for sequencing was PBMCs, taken before any cancer treatment. This clonotype originated in a woman aged 40-69 years with stage II squamous cell lung carcinoma. This sequence joins TRBV5-1 and TRBJ1-1; 8 bases are a match to TRBD1. Here the CDR3 reads CASSSGTGNTEAFF. Written as DNA, the CDR3 is TGCGCCAGCAGCTCCGGGACAGGGAACACTGAAGCTTTCTTT.